A single sample gave rise to the 24 T cell receptor beta chains below, sequenced in a study of T cell responses to AZD1222 COVID-19 vaccine. TCRdb's copy holds only in-frame clones and misses some; the assay was immunoSEQ multiplex PCR. The sample contains about 120,000 clones, 89% of which appear only once. This sample comprised peripheral blood, obtained on day 0 of AZD1222 vaccination. The source is an adult in good health.

This rearrangement joins TRBV27 to TRBJ1-5; D gene unclear. V was shortened by 10 bases and J by 2 bases, with 12 bases between the two germline ends. CDR3 length: 13 residues. The germline CDR1 and CDR2 sequences are MNHEY and SMNVEV (reference sequence). CDR3 region: CATRAARNQPQHF. The CDR3 DNA follows: TGTGCCACCCGGGCGGCGCGCAATCAGCCCCAGCATTTT.

The CDR3 DNA reads TGTGCCAGCAGTGAGTTTCAGGGTGTCACTAATGAAAAACTGTTTTTT. It encodes CASSEFQGVTNEKLFF. The chain uses TRBV25-1 and TRBJ1-4; D possibly corresponds to TRBD1 (5 bases). Germline CDR1 reads MGHDK; CDR2 reads SYGVNS. This CDR3 has 16 residues. The V end was cut by 3 bases, the J end by 2 bases, with 13 bases between.

The CDR3 loop reads CASSFLGLAGGTDTQYF. The CDR3 DNA sequence: TGCGCCAGCAGCTTCTTAGGACTAGCGGGTGGCACAGATACGCAGTATTTT. V usage is TRBV5-1 and J usage is TRBJ2-3; 11 bases map to TRBD2. The length of the CDR3 is 17 residues. V was clipped by 2 bases and J by 1 base; unmatched bases: 6. The germline V gene encodes CDR1 SGHRS and CDR2 YFSETQ.

J is TRBJ2-2 and V is TRBV19; TRBD2 might be the D (6 bases). Germline loops: CDR1 LNHDA, CDR2 SQIVND (reference sequence). The V end was cut by 5 bases, the J end by 7 bases, with 11 bases between. The length of the CDR3 is 13 residues. The CDR3, as DNA: TGTGCCAGTAGTCCCATCGGGGGCGGGGAGCTGTTTTTT. Its protein product is CASSPIGGGELFF.

This rearrangement joins TRBV5-1 to TRBJ2-7; possible D gene TRBD1, 6 bases. Germline CDR1 SGHRS, CDR2 YFSETQ. Trimming left V 5 bases short and J 1 base short, with 16 bases between. This CDR3 comprises 15 residues. The CDR3 DNA follows: TGCGCCAGCAGTTGGGACACCTCGGGGTCCTACGAGCAGTACTTC. Protein product: CASSWDTSGSYEQYF.

The chain has TRBV5-4 and TRBJ2-1; the D is unclear. The V end lost 4 bases, the J end lost 3 bases, and 2 bases lay between the germline ends. The germline V gene has CDR1 SGHNT and CDR2 YYREEE (reference sequence). CDR3 length: 11 residues. CDR3 DNA sequence: TGTGCCAGCAGCAACTACAATGAGCAGTTCTTC. Protein sequence: CASSNYNEQFF.

There are a few counts of this clone. This chain connects TRBV10-3 to TRBJ2-2; D is undetermined. The CDR3 runs 12 residues. Per germline, CDR1 ENHRY and CDR2 SYGVKD. V lost 6 bases to trimming and J lost 7 bases, with 9 bases between them. DNA of the CDR3: TGTGCCATCAGGGTCGACGGCGGGGAGCTGTTTTTT. Translated: CAIRVDGGELFF.

The chain combines TRBV25-1 with TRBJ2-6, with no clear D. CDR3 length: 16 residues. Germline CDR1 reads MGHDK; CDR2 reads SYGVNS. V was pared by 3 bases and J by 0 bases, with 9 bases between. The CDR3 bases are TGTGCCAGCAGTGATCCAAGGATCTCTGGGGCCAACGTCCTGACTTTC. Translated: CASSDPRISGANVLTF. Full variable domain (outside the CDR3, taken from reference TRBV25-1 and TRBJ2-6): EADIYQTPRYLVIGTGKKITLECSQTMGHDKMYWYQQDPGMELHLIHYSYGVNSTEKGDLSSESTVSRIRTEHFPLTLESARPSHTSQYLCASSDPRISGANVLTFGAGSRLTVL.

This clone was seen only a few times. CDR3 amino acids: CASSSLGINEQYF. CDR3 nucleotide sequence: TGTGCCAGCAGTTCACTTGGGATAAACGAGCAGTACTTC. The chain uses TRBV28 and TRBJ2-7; D not certain. The CDR3 loop spans 13 amino acids. Trimming took off 4 bases at V and 5 bases at J, with 12 bases between the two ends. Germline V gives CDR1 MDHEN, CDR2 SYDVKM.

This chain uses TRBV27 with TRBJ2-3; TRBD2 matches 9 bases. The CDR3 consists of 16 residues. The ends lost 0 bases at V and 2 bases at J; junction bases unmatched: 3. Germline values: CDR1 MNHEY, CDR2 SMNVEV (reference sequence). This CDR3 reads CASSLSGGRATDTQYF. CDR3 bases: TGTGCCAGCAGTTTATCTGGCGGGAGGGCCACAGATACGCAGTATTTT.

The V and J genes are TRBV6-5 and TRBJ1-1; D is unresolved. Germline CDR1 is MNHEY and CDR2 is SVGAGI. Between the trimmed V and J ends, which lost 8 bases and 0 bases, there was a span of 13 bases. This CDR3 has 14 amino acids. CDR3 DNA sequence: TGTGCCAGCTCCTCGGACGGCATGAACACTGAAGCTTTCTTT. Translation gives CASSSDGMNTEAFF.

The J gene is TRBJ2-1, the V gene TRBV2; 11 bases line up with TRBD2. Germline V gene sequence: CDR1 SNHLY, CDR2 FYNNEI. The CDR3 consists of 15 residues. With V trimmed by 7 bases and J by 2 bases, 4 bases remained unmatched. CDR3 sequence: CASTLTSGTYNEQFF. CDR3 sequence (DNA): TGTGCCAGCACCTTGACTAGCGGGACCTACAATGAGCAGTTCTTC.

The chain has TRBV15 and TRBJ1-5; D uncertain. Trimming removed 0 bases at V and 5 bases at J, with 5 bases between. The CDR3 length is 13 residues. Germline V CDR1 and CDR2: LNHNV, YYDKDF (reference sequence). The CDR3 DNA reads as TGTGCCACCAGCAGAGACAAGGATCAGCCCCAGCATTTT. Amino acids: CATSRDKDQPQHF.

The chain uses TRBV6-2 or TRBV6-3 and TRBJ1-3, with unresolved D. The germline CDR1 and CDR2 sequences are MNHEY and SVGEGT. The germline V and J ends were trimmed by 6 bases and 0 bases, with 9 bases remaining between them. This CDR3 has 14 residues. DNA for the CDR3: TGTGCCAGCAGCCTCAGGTTCTCTGGAAACACCATATATTTT. Translating it yields CASSLRFSGNTIYF.

J is TRBJ1-1 and V is TRBV6-2 or TRBV6-3, with D uncertain. Germline CDR1 and CDR2: MNHEY and SVGEGT. This CDR3 is 15 amino acids long. Deletions cut 6 bases from V and 0 bases from J, with 14 bases between. Here the CDR3 DNA reads TGTGCCAGCAGCAGTCCCCAGGAGGTGAACACTGAAGCTTTCTTT. Residues: CASSSPQEVNTEAFF.

The chain has TRBV24-1 and TRBJ1-1, with a tentative D call TRBD1 (6 bases). V was shortened by 2 bases and J by 5 bases, with 11 bases between the two germline ends. CDR3 length: 14 residues. Germline loops: CDR1 KGHDR, CDR2 SFDVKD. The CDR3 loop is CATSDSGEYTEAFF. The CDR3 DNA reads TGTGCCACCAGTGATTCAGGGGAATATACTGAAGCTTTCTTT.

This chain links TRBV6-1 with TRBJ2-7; D possibly corresponds to TRBD1 (6 bases). V was cut by 3 bases and J by 2 bases, with 11 bases left in between. Germline CDR1 and CDR2: MNHNS and SASEGT. The CDR3 is 14 residues long. The CDR3 DNA is TGTGCCAGCAGTGAGACAGGTTACCCCTACGAGCAGTACTTC. The encoded protein is CASSETGYPYEQYF.

The chain is built from TRBV12-3 or TRBV12-4 and TRBJ1-2; D remains ambiguous. Trimming took 4 bases from V and 4 from J, leaving 10 bases between them. CDR3 length: 13 amino acids. The CDR3 DNA reads as TGTGCCAGCAGTTCCGCCACCTCCTATGGCTACACCTTC. It specifies CASSSATSYGYTF.

The V gene is TRBV24-1, the J gene TRBJ1-1; TRBD1 agrees at 7 bases. CDR1 KGHDR and CDR2 SFDVKD come from the germline V gene. V shed 3 bases and J 8 bases; nucleotides not matched to a gene: 8. This CDR3 spans 14 amino acids. CDR3 sequence reads: CATSDAGTESEAFF. The CDR3 DNA is TGTGCCACCAGTGATGCCGGGACAGAGTCGGAAGCTTTCTTT.

This chain connects TRBV6-5 to TRBJ1-4; D unclear. Germline-derived CDR1 and CDR2 are MNHEY and SVGAGI. The CDR3 has 13 residues. V was cut by 8 bases and J by 5 bases, with 12 bases left in between. CDR3 protein: CASQTQNNEKLFF. Written as DNA, the CDR3 is TGTGCCAGCCAGACGCAGAACAATGAAAAACTGTTTTTT.

This clone is a singleton in its sample. The chain joins TRBV5-5 to TRBJ1-1; no clear D. This CDR3 spans 15 amino acids. The V gene's germline CDR1 is SGHKS and CDR2 YYEKEE (reference sequence). Trimming stripped 2 bases from V and 4 bases from J, with 15 bases between. The DNA of the CDR3 is TGTGCCAGCAGCTTCGGTCGCAGTTATCCCACTGAAGCTTTCTTT. It yields the protein CASSFGRSYPTEAFF.

This clone appeared once. V gene TRBV11-2 combines with J gene TRBJ2-6; perhaps TRBD1 as D (7 bases). CDR1 is SGHAT, CDR2 FQNNGV, per germline. There are 15 residues in the CDR3. V gave up 3 bases and J gave up 2 bases, with 8 bases separating them. For the CDR3, the DNA is TGTGCCAGCAGCTTCAGGGGGGCTGGGGCCAACGTCCTGACTTTC. Translated: CASSFRGAGANVLTF.

This clone appeared once. The chain joins TRBV24-1 to TRBJ2-7, with TRBD1 matching 9 bases. Trimming cost V 4 bases and J 0 bases; bases outside gene matches: 6. This CDR3 comprises 16 residues. In germline, CDR1 is KGHDR, CDR2 SFDVKD. The CDR3 loop is CATSESGTGSSYEQYF. The CDR3 coding sequence is TGTGCCACCAGTGAATCCGGGACAGGGAGCTCCTACGAGCAGTACTTC.

This chain connects TRBV24-1 to TRBJ1-1, with 8 positions matching TRBD1. In germline, CDR1 is KGHDR, CDR2 SFDVKD. J gave up 7 bases and V 2 bases, and 5 bases lay outside the gene matches. The CDR3 contains 14 residues. The CDR3 protein is CATSDSGTGNEAFF. The CDR3 coding sequence is TGTGCCACCAGTGATTCCGGGACAGGTAATGAAGCTTTCTTT.